The T cell receptor beta chain described here comes from a study of OX40 agonist ivuxolimab in advanced cancers. Study-level information: Dose-escalation subjects each had hepatocellular carcinoma, melanoma, renal cell or head and neck cancer.

The protocol was immunoSEQ multiplex PCR, while the TCRdb copy is restricted to in-frame clones and leaves out a portion. This repertoire shows 90,000 to 100,000 clones, more than 85% found once; its top ten account for 2% to 3%. Trimming pared 9 bases from V and 4 bases from J, leaving 13 bases between. The CDR3 runs 13 residues. Germline V lookup: CDR1 MNHEY, CDR2 SMNVEV (reference sequence). The receptor comes from an adult with an advanced solid tumor such as melanoma, head and neck, liver or kidney cancer. The input for sequencing was CD4+ or CD8+ T cells sorted from blood, taken in a trial of the OX40 agonist ivuxolimab. This chain connects TRBV27 to TRBJ1-3, with D uncertain. The CDR3 region has the DNA TGTGCCAGTTCCGACAAAAGAGGAAACACCATATATTTT. Its translation: CASSDKRGNTIYF.